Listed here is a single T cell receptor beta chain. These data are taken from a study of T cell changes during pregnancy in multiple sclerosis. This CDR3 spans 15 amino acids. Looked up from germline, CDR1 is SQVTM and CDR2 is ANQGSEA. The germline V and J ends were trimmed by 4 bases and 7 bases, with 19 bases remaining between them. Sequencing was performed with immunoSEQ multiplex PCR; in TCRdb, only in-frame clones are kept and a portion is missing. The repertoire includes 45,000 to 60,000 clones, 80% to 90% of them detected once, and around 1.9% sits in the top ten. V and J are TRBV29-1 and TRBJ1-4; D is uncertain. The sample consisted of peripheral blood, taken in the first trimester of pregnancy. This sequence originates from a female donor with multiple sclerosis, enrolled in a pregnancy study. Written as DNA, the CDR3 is TGCAGCGTTGTAGGCAGAGAATTCGGAGGTGAAAAACTGTTTTTT. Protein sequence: CSVVGREFGGEKLFF.